This passage covers 21 T cell receptor beta chains from one sample sequenced in a study of early T cells in non-severe SARS-CoV-2 infection. TCRdb reprocessed the 5' RACE reads via MiXCR and lists one record per CDR3 protein. The data hold around 26,000 distinct CDR3 sequences, with about 4.5% observed a single time. The sequencing sample was made of whole blood. The receptors originated from an adult who was a healthcare worker with PCR-confirmed SARS-CoV-2 infection or an uninfected control (not recorded which).

This clonotype has a count of ten or more. The chain combines TRBV18 with TRBJ2-1; D is undetermined. This CDR3 contains 13 residues. The V gene lost 4 bases and the J gene lost 8 bases, with 12 bases spanning the gap. CDR1 is KGHSH and CDR2 is LQKENI in the germline V gene. CDR3 DNA: TGTGCCAGCTCACAACTAACGGGCGATGAGCAGTTCTTC. Protein product: CASSQLTGDEQFF.

This clonotype was counted many times. V usage is TRBV7-8 and J usage is TRBJ2-1; D perhaps matches TRBD1 (6 bases). CDR3 size: 15 residues. Germline CDR1 SGHVS, CDR2 FQNEAQ. V was trimmed by 8 bases and J by 1 base, leaving 15 bases between them. CDR3 DNA sequence: TGTGCCAGCGGGGGACGACAGGTATCCTACAATGAGCAGTTCTTC. Encoded protein: CASGGRQVSYNEQFF. The entire variable domain, with the rest obtained from reference TRBV7-8 and TRBJ2-1, is as follows: GAGVSQSPRYKVAKRGQDVALRCDPISGHVSLFWYQQALGQGPEFLTYFQNEAQLDKSGLPSDRFFAERPEGSVSTLKIQRTQQEDSAVYLCASGGRQVSYNEQFFGPGTRLTVL.

This clonotype was seen repeatedly, ten times or more. This chain uses TRBV25-1 with TRBJ2-2, with TRBD1 matching 7 bases. Germline V CDR1 and CDR2: MGHDK, SYGVNS. This CDR3 comprises 18 residues. With 2 bases clipped from V and 2 bases from J, the junction kept 11 bases outside the gene matches. As DNA, the CDR3 is TGTGCCAGCAGTGAAAAGGTCGGAAGGGACAGTAACACCGGGGAGCTGTTTTTT. Protein: CASSEKVGRDSNTGELFF.

This clonotype was recorded a few times. V gene TRBV19 combines with J gene TRBJ2-7; 9 nucleotides agree with TRBD1. Trimming took 8 bases from V and 1 from J; bases not matched to a gene: 6. The CDR3 has 14 amino acids. Germline lookup yields CDR1 LNHDA and CDR2 SQIVND (reference sequence). The CDR3 DNA reads as TGTGCCAGTGCCCGGGACAGGGTGTCCTACGAGCAGTACTTC. Translating it yields CASARDRVSYEQYF.

There are many counts of this clonotype. The rearrangement links TRBV7-2 to TRBJ2-1, with TRBD2 identical over 10 bases. The CDR3 has 16 amino acids. The junction had 6 bases not matched to a gene; V was cut back by 5 bases and J by 2 bases. CDR1 and CDR2 (germline): SGHTA, FQGNSA. In DNA, the CDR3 is TGTGCCAGCAGCCCGAGCGGGGGGGCTACCTACAATGAGCAGTTCTTC. It codes for CASSPSGGATYNEQFF.

This clonotype was found many times. The rearrangement joins TRBV19 to TRBJ1-4; 10 bases are shared with TRBD1. In germline, CDR1 is LNHDA, CDR2 SQIVND (reference sequence). The CDR3 extends over 16 amino acids. The V segment lost 5 bases and the J segment 6 bases; nucleotides outside the gene matches: 9. CDR3 in amino acids: CASSPNPGTGDEKLFF. CDR3 in DNA: TGTGCCAGTAGTCCCAACCCCGGGACAGGGGATGAAAAACTGTTTTTT.

This clonotype was detected only once. This likely traces to a read error, being one base from a far larger clone. The V and J genes are TRBV27 and TRBJ1-1; 11 nucleotides match TRBD1. Germline assignment: CDR1 MNHEY and CDR2 SMNVEV (reference sequence). Losses at the gene ends were 6 bases for V and 2 bases for J; bases not matched to a gene: 2. The CDR3 is made up of 14 amino acids. The CDR3: CASSWTGGNTEAFF. CDR3 DNA sequence: TGTGCCAGCAGCTGGACAGGGGGCAACACTGAAGCTTTCTTT.

This clonotype was seen ten or more times. The CDR3 DNA reads TGTGCCAGCAGCCAAGTGGCGGGTGGGAATGAGCAGTTCTTC. Its translation: CASSQVAGGNEQFF. The rearrangement uses TRBV4-2 and TRBJ2-1; a possible D gene is TRBD2 (5 bases). V was shortened by 1 base and J by 7 bases, with 11 bases between the two germline ends. Germline CDR1 and CDR2: LGHNA and YNFKEQ. There are 14 residues in the CDR3.

The chain has TRBV28 and TRBJ1-4; 8 positions agree with TRBD1. This CDR3 contains 15 residues. Trimming at V came to 6 bases and at J to 5 bases, leaving 8 bases not matched to a gene. CDR1 is MDHEN, CDR2 SYDVKM, per germline. CDR3: CASSSQGAANEKLFF. CDR3 DNA: TGTGCCAGCAGCTCTCAGGGGGCAGCAAATGAAAAACTGTTTTTT. Supplemented by reference TRBV28 and TRBJ1-4, the full variable domain reads DVKVTQSSRYLVKRTGEKVFLECVQDMDHENMFWYRQDPGLGLRLIYFSYDVKMKEKGDIPEGYSVSREKKERFSLILESASTNQTSMYLCASSSQGAANEKLFFGSGTQLSVL.

This clonotype is labeled medium-sized (0.01 to 0.1%). This chain links TRBV20-1 with TRBJ2-7; D tentatively fits TRBD1 or TRBD2 (5 bases each). The CDR3 has 13 residues. V lost 5 bases to trimming and J lost 2 bases, with 13 bases between them. Germline V gene data show CDR1 as DFQATT and CDR2 as SNEGSKA (reference sequence). CDR3 coding DNA: TGCAGTGCTCCCGGGACGAACACCTACGAGCAGTACTTC. It translates to CSAPGTNTYEQYF.

This clonotype was recorded many times. The CDR3, as DNA: TGTGCCAGCAGCTTAGTAGCGGGGGCCTTCACAGATACGCAGTATTTT. This encodes CASSLVAGAFTDTQYF. The rearrangement links TRBV7-2 to TRBJ2-3, with TRBD2 matching 9 bases. CDR1 and CDR2 from the germline V gene are SGHTA and FQGNSA. CDR3 size: 16 residues. V trimming: 1 base; J trimming: 2 bases; junction bases outside the gene matches: 4.

This clonotype was detected ten times or more. The rearrangement uses TRBV29-1 and TRBJ1-5; 9 bases align to TRBD1. The CDR3 has 12 amino acids. Germline CDR1 is SQVTM and CDR2 is ANQGSEA. Trimming took 7 bases from V and 6 from J; bases not matched to a gene: 4. The CDR3 here is CSGDRVGQPQHF. The CDR3 coding sequence is TGCAGCGGGGACAGGGTAGGTCAGCCCCAGCATTTT.

This clonotype was observed at least ten times. This chain uses TRBV4-3 with TRBJ1-1; weak D call: TRBD1 (5 bases). Germline CDR1 and CDR2: LGHNA and YSLEER. CDR3 size: 13 residues. With 6 bases removed from V and 1 base from J, the gap between germline ends came to 9 bases. The CDR3 sequence is CASSNDRNTEAFF. For the CDR3, the DNA is TGCGCCAGCAGTAATGACAGGAACACTGAAGCTTTCTTT.

This clonotype appeared many times. The rearrangement joins TRBV12-3 or TRBV12-4 to TRBJ1-1; perhaps TRBD1 as D (5 bases). Trimming cost V 1 base and J 6 bases, with 12 bases left between them. This CDR3 has 14 amino acids. The CDR3, as DNA: TGTGCCAGCAGTTTAGGCAGGGAGACCGCTGAAGCTTTCTTT. It encodes CASSLGRETAEAFF.

This clonotype has a count of ten or more. This chain connects TRBV20-1 to TRBJ2-3; D remains ambiguous. Trimming removed 5 bases at V and 1 base at J, with 4 bases between. In germline, CDR1 is DFQATT, CDR2 SNEGSKA (reference sequence). The CDR3 extends over 11 amino acids. The CDR3 reads CSADRTDTQYF. CDR3 nucleotide sequence: TGCAGTGCTGACCGCACAGATACGCAGTATTTT.

Many counts were recorded for this clonotype. The chain combines TRBV29-1 with TRBJ1-4; TRBD1 aligns across 7 bases. The CDR3 consists of 13 residues. The germline V gene has CDR1 SQVTM and CDR2 ANQGSEA. J lost 1 base, V lost 4 bases, and 0 bases had no gene match. The CDR3 sequence: CSVGQGTNEKLFF. In nucleotides, the CDR3 is TGCAGCGTTGGACAGGGAACTAATGAAAAACTGTTTTTT.

This clonotype was picked up many times. The chain recombines TRBV10-3 with TRBJ2-3, with a possible D match to TRBD2 (5 bases). V lost 8 bases to trimming and J lost 0 bases, with 9 bases between them. Germline V lookup: CDR1 ENHRY, CDR2 SYGVKD. This CDR3 contains 13 residues. CDR3 region: CAIRGSSTDTQYF. For the CDR3, the DNA is TGTGCCATCCGGGGTTCTAGCACAGATACGCAGTATTTT.

This clonotype was counted at least ten times. V is TRBV6-2 or TRBV6-3 and J is TRBJ1-5; D gene unclear. Germline V CDR1 and CDR2: MNHEY, SVGEGT. V gave up 0 bases and J gave up 4 bases, with 7 bases separating them. CDR3 length: 14 residues. The CDR3 sequence: CASSYSTVNQPQHF. The CDR3 DNA sequence: TGTGCCAGCAGTTACTCCACCGTTAATCAGCCCCAGCATTTT.

In this sample, this clonotype turned up many times. The CDR3 DNA sequence: TGTGCCAGCAGCCCTTCGGTCCAGAGCTCCTACAATGAGCAGTTCTTC. It codes for CASSPSVQSSYNEQFF. This chain uses TRBV7-8 with TRBJ2-1, with D unresolved. The V end was cut by 5 bases, the J end by 0 bases, with 14 bases between. Germline CDR1 is SGHVS and CDR2 is FQNEAQ. The CDR3 covers 16 residues.

This clonotype was observed at least ten times. The chain links TRBV30 to TRBJ1-1, with 8 bases aligning to TRBD1. V shed 3 bases, J shed 10 bases, and the junction held 7 bases outside the gene matches. The CDR3 has 12 amino acids. Germline V lookup: CDR1 GTSNPN, CDR2 SVGIG (reference sequence). This CDR3 reads CAWRDREIRAFF. DNA for the CDR3: TGTGCCTGGAGGGACAGGGAGATTCGAGCTTTCTTT.

This clonotype came up many times. V usage is TRBV20-1 and J usage is TRBJ2-7, with D perhaps matching TRBD2 (6 bases). Trimming left V 6 bases short and J 4 bases short, with 13 bases between. The CDR3 loop spans 12 amino acids. Germline V gene lookup returns CDR1 DFQATT and CDR2 SNEGSKA (reference sequence). CDR3 DNA sequence: TGCAGTGCCAAGGGACTTGGATACGAGCAGTACTTC. This codes for CSAKGLGYEQYF.